The rows below give T cell receptor beta chains drawn from one sample of a study of T-cell reconstitution after alpha-beta-depleted transplantation in children. A single record per CDR3 protein comes from TCRdb applying MiXCR to the PCR reads. This sample carries around 680,000 distinct CDR3 sequences, roughly 17% of them seen once, and the ten largest clones take approximately 1%. Sequencing used PBMCs from the stem cell graft donor, obtained from the stem cell graft. The origin of the receptors is a human donor who donated a stem cell graft to a child with acute myeloid leukemia. CDR3s include the opening cysteine and the closing phenylalanine or tryptophan. A D gene is named only where the DNA matches it firmly. Expanded clones are given a class, and other clones once, few, many or no size at all.

V gene	J gene	clone size	D gene	CDR3 length	CDR3 protein	CDR3 DNA
TRBV12-3/TRBV12-4	TRBJ2-7	few	-	14	CASSRTESSYEQYF	TGTGCCAGCAGTCGGACGGAGAGCTCCTACGAGCAGTACTTC
TRBV20-1	TRBJ1-2	many	TRBD1	15	CSARSGQGANYGYTF	TGCAGTGCTAGATCGGGACAGGGAGCTAACTATGGCTACACCTTC
TRBV5-5	TRBJ2-5	-	-	15	CASSSSLGVGETQYF	TGTGCCAGCAGCTCGAGCCTGGGGGTTGGGGAGACCCAGTACTTC
TRBV12-3/TRBV12-4	TRBJ2-3	-	-	14	CAITPLWGLDTQYF	TGTGCCATTACGCCACTTTGGGGGTTAGATACGCAGTATTTT
TRBV7-9	TRBJ2-1	-	-	17	CASSQIGGGAEPNEQFF	TGTGCCAGCAGCCAGATAGGGGGGGGCGCAGAACCGAATGAGCAGTTCTTC
TRBV4-2	TRBJ2-2	once	-	17	CASSRVADSPNTGELFF	TGTGCCAGCAGCCGGGTGGCGGACAGTCCGAACACCGGGGAGCTGTTTTTT
TRBV27	TRBJ2-5	-	-	17	CASSLTPAILGEETQYF	TGTGCCAGCAGTCTCACTCCGGCCATCCTGGGGGAAGAGACCCAGTACTTC
TRBV20-1	TRBJ2-5	many	TRBD2	15	CSARGSGGAQETQYF	TGCAGTGCTAGGGGATCGGGGGGGGCACAAGAGACCCAGTACTTC
TRBV28	TRBJ1-5	few	TRBD1	13	CASRGTGLQPQHF	TGTGCCAGCAGAGGGACAGGCCTTCAGCCCCAGCATTTT
TRBV5-1	TRBJ1-1	many	-	16	CASSPSGGKMNTEAFF	TGCGCCAGCAGCCCATCGGGGGGAAAAATGAACACTGAAGCTTTCTTT
TRBV15	TRBJ2-1	many	-	14	CATRKGGSYNEQFF	TGTGCCACCCGAAAGGGAGGCTCCTACAATGAGCAGTTCTTC
TRBV7-9	TRBJ2-1	many	-	10	CASSSDEQFF	TGTGCCAGCAGCTCGGATGAGCAGTTCTTC
TRBV7-2	TRBJ2-3	-	-	15	CASSLEGYYSDTQYF	TGTGCCAGCAGCTTAGAGGGATACTACTCAGATACGCAGTATTTT
TRBV20-1	TRBJ2-7	many	-	12	CSARGTPGEQYF	TGCAGTGCGCGAGGGACACCTGGCGAGCAGTACTTC
TRBV20-1	TRBJ2-1	-	-	18	CSARDGRGGGGLNNEQFF	TGCAGTGCTAGAGATGGAAGAGGAGGGGGGGGCCTGAACAATGAGCAGTTCTTC
TRBV7-3	TRBJ2-2	-	TRBD2	15	CASSLGLAGAGELFF	TGTGCCAGCAGCTTAGGTCTAGCGGGGGCCGGGGAGCTGTTTTTT
TRBV7-3	TRBJ2-7	many	-	12	CASSLPGYEQYF	TGTGCCAGCAGCTTACCGGGCTACGAGCAGTACTTC
TRBV11-2	TRBJ2-5	-	-	21	CASSLVGGRGPTKTSRETQYF	TGTGCCAGCAGCTTAGTCGGCGGGCGGGGCCCCACGAAAACCTCAAGAGAGACCCAGTACTTC
TRBV6-1	TRBJ1-5	few	-	18	CASSPRLGEARSGQPQHF	TGTGCCAGCAGCCCCAGGTTAGGCGAAGCAAGGAGCGGGCAGCCCCAGCATTTT
TRBV9	TRBJ1-4	few	-	15	CASMVSGATNEKLFF	TGTGCCAGCATGGTATCAGGGGCAACTAATGAAAAACTGTTTTTT
TRBV24-1	TRBJ2-7	many	TRBD2	16	CATSDSTSGGLYEQYF	TGTGCCACCAGTGATTCAACTAGCGGGGGACTTTACGAGCAGTACTTC
TRBV7-9	TRBJ2-1	many	-	16	CASSFTVGGHYNEQFF	TGTGCCAGCAGCTTCACTGTCGGGGGGCACTACAATGAGCAGTTCTTC
TRBV7-2	TRBJ1-4	few	TRBD1	15	CASSAPGTGDEKLFF	TGTGCCAGCAGCGCCCCCGGGACAGGGGATGAAAAACTGTTTTTT
TRBV3-1	TRBJ2-1	-	TRBD1	19	CASSPVPGQGARDLGEQFF	TGTGCCAGCAGCCCAGTCCCGGGACAGGGGGCGAGGGATTTGGGTGAGCAGTTCTTC
TRBV6-5	TRBJ1-3	many	-	12	CASRGDGNTIYF	TGTGCCAGCAGGGGGGACGGAAACACCATATATTTT
TRBV20-1	TRBJ2-5	many	-	11	CSARQQETQYF	TGCAGTGCTAGACAGCAAGAGACCCAGTACTTC
TRBV7-2	TRBJ2-1	-	-	17	CASSLGLGDRSYNEQFF	TGTGCCAGCAGCTTAGGACTCGGGGATCGCTCCTACAATGAGCAGTTCTTC
TRBV20-1	TRBJ1-2	many	-	14	CSDRQVPASGGYTF	TGCAGTGATCGACAGGTCCCCGCGTCAGGTGGCTACACCTTC
TRBV28	TRBJ2-6	-	TRBD2	18	CASSPNSGAISGANVLTF	TGTGCCAGCAGCCCGAATAGCGGGGCCATCTCTGGGGCCAACGTCCTGACTTTC
TRBV7-2	TRBJ2-1	few	TRBD2	12	CASSFLAGGQFF	TGTGCCAGCAGCTTTTTAGCGGGGGGGCAGTTCTTC
TRBV15	TRBJ2-2	-	TRBD1	16	CATSRGTGDETGELFF	TGTGCCACCAGCAGAGGGACAGGGGACGAAACCGGGGAGCTGTTTTTT
TRBV6-2/TRBV6-3	TRBJ1-2	few	TRBD1	15	CASSAGTGGAYGYTF	TGTGCCAGCAGTGCCGGGACAGGGGGCGCGTATGGCTACACCTTC
TRBV20-1	TRBJ2-1	-	TRBD2	17	CCAREGTGTSGGRWQFF	TGCTGTGCTAGAGAGGGCACCGGGACTAGCGGGGGGAGGTGGCAGTTCTTC
TRBV12-3/TRBV12-4	TRBJ2-2	many	TRBD1	13	CASTGTGGGELFF	TGTGCCAGCACGGGGACAGGAGGCGGGGAGCTGTTTTTT
TRBV7-9	TRBJ1-1	many	TRBD1	15	CASSLSGATGTEAFF	TGTGCCAGCAGCTTAAGCGGAGCGACAGGGACAGAAGCTTTCTTT
TRBV20-1	TRBJ2-5	-	-	14	CSALGSSHQETQYF	TGCAGTGCCCTAGGTAGCTCTCACCAAGAGACCCAGTACTTC
TRBV20-1	TRBJ1-1	many	-	11	CSAGPGQEAFF	TGCAGTGCTGGTCCGGGACAAGAAGCTTTCTTT
TRBV7-2	TRBJ2-3	many	TRBD2	16	CASSQGLAESTDTQYF	TGTGCCAGCAGCCAGGGACTAGCGGAAAGCACAGATACGCAGTATTTT
TRBV7-9	TRBJ2-2	-	-	16	CASSLRGLENTGELFF	TGTGCCAGCAGCTTACGGGGACTCGAGAACACCGGGGAGCTGTTTTTT
TRBV7-2	TRBJ2-2	many	-	12	CASSMYTGELFF	TGTGCCAGCAGCATGTACACCGGGGAGCTGTTTTTT
TRBV20-1	TRBJ2-1	many	TRBD2	17	CSASGLVAGHPYNEQFF	TGCAGTGCTAGCGGGTTGGTAGCGGGGCACCCTTACAATGAGCAGTTCTTC
TRBV7-2	TRBJ2-4	-	-	14	CASSPRTAKNIQYF	TGTGCCAGCAGCCCCCGGACAGCTAAAAACATTCAGTACTTC
TRBV20-1	TRBJ1-5	many	-	12	CSAAGGNQPQHF	TGCAGTGCTGCGGGCGGTAATCAGCCCCAGCATTTT
TRBV20-1	TRBJ2-3	once	-	14	CSAPLVPLTDTQYF	TGCAGTGCCCCACTCGTACCCCTTACAGATACGCAGTATTTT
TRBV30	TRBJ1-2	many	-	11	CAWSVGGGYTF	TGTGCCTGGAGTGTAGGTGGTGGCTACACCTTC